The clone carrying this TCR beta chain has only a few counts. Its antigen remains unidentified. This record comes from a study of T cell responses to AZD1222 COVID-19 vaccine. This table comes from immunoSEQ multiplex PCR, and its TCRdb copy is limited to in-frame clones, with some not included. Among 110,000 to 150,000 clones listed, 90% to 95% were seen once. Looked up from germline, CDR1 is LGHNA and CDR2 is YNFKEQ. Trimming cost V 1 base and J 6 bases, with 18 bases left between them. This CDR3 contains 17 residues. The study, taken as a whole, reports: After the peak T cell response, and only then, were repertoires sampled. Spike-specific TCRs gained breadth and depth after people received two AZD1222 doses. Across the whole spike, CD4 TCRs peaked at regions 160-218 and 743-854. Reportedly, close to half of spike-specific TCRs are directed against unmutated variant regions.

The source was peripheral blood, collected after recovery from COVID-19. The V call is TRBV4-2, the J call TRBJ2-2; D possibly corresponds to TRBD1 (5 bases). The sequence was obtained from an adult who had recovered from COVID-19. The CDR3 bases are TGTGCCAGCAGCCAAGTAGCCAGGGTAATGTTGGCCGGGGAGCTGTTTTTT. This translates into CASSQVARVMLAGELFF.